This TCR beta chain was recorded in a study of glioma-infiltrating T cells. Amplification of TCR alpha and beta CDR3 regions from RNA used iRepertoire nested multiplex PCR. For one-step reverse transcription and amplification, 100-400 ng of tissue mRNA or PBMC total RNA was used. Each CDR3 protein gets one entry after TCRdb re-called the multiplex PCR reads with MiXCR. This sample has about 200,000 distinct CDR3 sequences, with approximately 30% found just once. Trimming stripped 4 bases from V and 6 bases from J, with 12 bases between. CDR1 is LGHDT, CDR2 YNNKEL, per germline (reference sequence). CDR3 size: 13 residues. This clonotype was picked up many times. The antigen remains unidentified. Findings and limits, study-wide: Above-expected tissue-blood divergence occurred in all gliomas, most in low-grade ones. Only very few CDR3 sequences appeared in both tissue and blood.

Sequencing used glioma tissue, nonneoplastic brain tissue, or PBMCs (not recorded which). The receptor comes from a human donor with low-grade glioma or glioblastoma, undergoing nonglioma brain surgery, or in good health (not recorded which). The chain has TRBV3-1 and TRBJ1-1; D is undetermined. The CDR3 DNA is TGTGCCAGCAGCCTCGAGGGAGGAGCTGAAGCTTTCTTT. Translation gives CASSLEGGAEAFF.